This entry lists 5 T cell receptor beta chains sequenced from one sample in a study of blood T cell repertoires in COVID-19. This table comes from immunoSEQ multiplex PCR, and its TCRdb copy is limited to in-frame clones, with some not included. The table records about 370,000 clones, roughly nine tenths of them present only once. Sequenced material: PBMCs or T cells enriched from blood (not recorded which). The source is a woman in her twenties or thirties who had recovered from COVID-19.

The rearrangement joins TRBV6-5 to TRBJ1-5; TRBD1 agrees at 8 bases. The V gene end was trimmed by 2 bases and the J gene end by 7 bases; junction bases not matched to a gene: 4. This CDR3 has 14 amino acids. Germline values: CDR1 MNHEY, CDR2 SVGAGI. As DNA, the CDR3 is TGTGCCAGCAGTTACAGGACAGGGTACCAGCCCCAGCATTTT. This codes for CASSYRTGYQPQHF.

The chain recombines TRBV7-8 with TRBJ2-1; 9 nucleotides match TRBD2. This CDR3 region has 14 residues. V shed 8 bases, J shed 10 bases, and the junction held 12 bases outside the gene matches. Germline CDR1 is SGHVS and CDR2 is FQNEAQ. The CDR3 region is CASFNTRGGREQFF. The CDR3 DNA reads as TGTGCCAGCTTCAATACGCGGGGGGGCCGGGAGCAGTTCTTC. The full variable domain, rest sourced from reference TRBV7-8 and TRBJ2-1, is GAGVSQSPRYKVAKRGQDVALRCDPISGHVSLFWYQQALGQGPEFLTYFQNEAQLDKSGLPSDRFFAERPEGSVSTLKIQRTQQEDSAVYLCASFNTRGGREQFFGPGTRLTVL.

The chain is built from TRBV28 and TRBJ1-5, with D possibly TRBD1 on 5 matching bases. This CDR3 is 16 amino acids long. Germline V CDR1 and CDR2: MDHEN, SYDVKM. Trimming shortened V by 8 bases and J by 3 bases, and 20 bases separated the two germline ends. The CDR3, as DNA: TGTGCCAGCCGCAACCAAAGTCCAGGGTTCAATCAGCCCCAGCATTTT. It encodes CASRNQSPGFNQPQHF.

The chain couples TRBV9 to TRBJ2-7; possible D gene TRBD1, 6 bases. The germline V gene encodes CDR1 SGDLS and CDR2 YYNGEE. The CDR3 is 14 residues long. Trimming took off 0 bases at V and 4 bases at J, with 11 bases between the two ends. The DNA of the CDR3 is TGTGCCAGCAGCGTAGGGGGGCGTTCGTACGAGCAGTACTTC. Amino acids: CASSVGGRSYEQYF.

The chain is built from TRBV10-2 and TRBJ2-7; 8 positions agree with TRBD1. CDR3 size: 15 residues. After removal of 6 bases from V and 0 bases from J, the junction contained 7 bases not matched to a gene. Germline CDR1 reads WSHSY; CDR2 reads SAAADI. The CDR3, as DNA: TGCGCCAGCAGGTCTTATACAGGGGGCTCCTACGAGCAGTACTTC. It specifies CASRSYTGGSYEQYF.